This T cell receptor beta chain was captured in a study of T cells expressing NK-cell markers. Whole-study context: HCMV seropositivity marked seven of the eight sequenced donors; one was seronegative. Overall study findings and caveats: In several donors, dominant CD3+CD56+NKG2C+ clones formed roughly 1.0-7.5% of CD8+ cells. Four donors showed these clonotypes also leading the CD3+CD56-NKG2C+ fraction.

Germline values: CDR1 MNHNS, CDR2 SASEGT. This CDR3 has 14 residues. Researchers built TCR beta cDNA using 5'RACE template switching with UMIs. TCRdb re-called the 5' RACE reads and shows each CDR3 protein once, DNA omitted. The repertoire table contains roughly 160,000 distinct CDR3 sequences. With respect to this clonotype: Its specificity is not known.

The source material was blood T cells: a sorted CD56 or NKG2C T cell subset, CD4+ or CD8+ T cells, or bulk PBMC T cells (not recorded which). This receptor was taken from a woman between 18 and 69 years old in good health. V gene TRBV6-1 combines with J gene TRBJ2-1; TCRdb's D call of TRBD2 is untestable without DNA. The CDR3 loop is CASRLAGNYNEQFF.